A single T cell receptor beta chain is shown here with its context. Which antigen it targets is not known. No base-level quality is on record; no much larger clone is a single base apart. The method was the immunoSEQ multiplex PCR assay. The multiplex PCR relied on a mix of 60 forward primers for TCR Vbeta segments and 13 reverse primers for TCR Jbeta segments. A multiplex PCR assay on genomic DNA amplified the CDR3 region of rearranged TCR beta genes. The amplified TCR beta libraries were sequenced on the Illumina HiSeq System as 87-base-pair reads. The paper's data handling went like this. In a later analysis, tens of millions of unique TCR beta chains were counted across the 500 to 850 repertoires, and approximately 9.9 million of these chains were shared by at least two donors. To remove PCR and sequencing errors, raw reads were error-corrected and collapsed into unique sequences using a nearest-neighbor algorithm that merged closely related sequences. Alignment of CDR3 sequences to IMGT reference sequences was used to assign V, D and J gene segments. For a sequence to be retained, a match of at least six nucleotides was required to both a V gene segment and a J gene segment. A rearrangement counted as productive if the CDR3 had no stop codons and remained in frame with V and J, and every other rearrangement counted as non-productive. Following IMGT convention, CDR3 was defined as the stretch from the second conserved V-encoded cysteine to the conserved J-encoded phenylalanine. In an earlier analysis of just under 600 of the donors, sequences lacking an unambiguous match to a single V gene segment were excluded. An earlier analysis of just under 600 of the donors called V segments functional above 56.7% productive rearrangements and segregating when the between-donor standard deviation exceeded 5%. A statistical classification framework was developed to diagnose cytomegalovirus status using the catalog of TCR beta chain sequences. In a later analysis, TCR nucleotide sequences were compared against IMGT/GENE-DB human TR gene sequences so that V and J genes could be assigned. Using the TCRdist pipeline, a later analysis assigned CDR3 sequences along with most-parsimonious VDJ recombination scenarios. A later analysis defined each TCR beta chain by its CDR3 amino acid sequence plus V-gene family, and excluded reads lacking a unique V-gene family. In a later analysis, 500 to 700 highly shared, low-generation-probability nucleotide sequences were removed to address suspected cross-contamination and a sequencing artifact. In a later analysis, a clonal expansion index for each public chain was calculated from normalized within-repertoire ranks of inferred template counts. A later analysis computed generation probabilities with a VDJ recombination model fitted to out-of-frame rearrangements, and checked the results against IGoR. Hypergeometric tests were used in a later analysis to score TCR-TCR, TCR-HLA and TCR-CMV co-occurrence, with a repertoire-size bias correction applied to the TCR pairs. A later analysis estimated false discovery rates by permuting HLA or CMV assignments 20 times. A later analysis grouped co-occurring TCRs with DBSCAN, adding TCRdist sequence similarity when clustering within HLA-allele-positive subsets. For co-occurrence clustering, repertoires with fewer than 30,000 or more than 120,000 public chains were excluded, along with roughly five repertoires with anomalous nucleotide sharing. Entries here come from immuneACCESS through TCRdb and include only in-frame sequences with V and J called. Some clones fail to appear in such tables; in the studies checked, an unresolved V gene covers under half of the shortfall, and the cause of the remainder is unknown. D and trimming come from the DNA, and the V and J calls and clone size come from that table. This sample is represented by about 160,000 clones; about 80% of them were singletons. The ten largest clones add up to about 1.3% of the sample.

These data are taken from a study of cytomegalovirus exposure and HLA in healthy donors (TCRdb year 2017). The study in broad terms: An earlier analysis of more than 550 of the donors reported roughly 300 Gb of sequence data and 90 million to 120 million unique TCR beta sequences obtained from roughly 170 million T cells. Besides the first cohort of more than 650 subjects, a separate validation cohort made up of over a hundred different subjects was used. In an earlier analysis of a few hundred of the donors, high-throughput TCR beta sequencing was used to judge whether each TCR beta V gene segment behaved as functional or pseudogenic. To predict cytomegalovirus infection status, the study combined high-throughput TCR immunosequencing, statistical association of individual TCRs with disease status, and machine learning. The genetic ancestry cluster associated with self-reported Caucasian donors included 81% of the approximately 400 genotyped donors. A later genetic analysis took genome-wide SNP genotypes for about three fifths of the 666 donors and used that subset as a discovery cohort. An early release covering some 640 HLA-typed donors comprised approximately 300 gigabases of sequencing data and around 80 million unique TCR sequences. In a later analysis, previously published TCR beta repertoires from several hundred donors were re-analyzed and high-resolution HLA genotyping was added so that TCR occurrence patterns could be studied. The aim of the study was to test whether cataloging public T cell receptors could identify signatures of past pathogen exposure. The study used immunosequencing to profile the T cell repertoires of approximately 690 subjects and linked those repertoires to cytomegalovirus serostatus. Among 398 genotyped donors of the cohort, an average of around 240,000 unique TCR beta nucleotide sequences were sequenced per donor, about a sixth of them non-productive. Five DR-DQ haplotypes were handled as single units for association and clustering because linkage in the cohort was strong. Class I and class II HLA loci were covered by the typing at four-digit resolution. Every repertoire in the discovery cohort had been generated on one and the same sequencing platform. The number of typed donors differed by locus: about 620-640 for A, B, C, DRB1 and DQB1; some 500 for DQA1; 600 to 610 for DPA1; and roughly 470 for DPB1. The later analysis used no new phenotypic data to find candidate immune exposures, relying instead on TCR beta sequences and their occurrence across donors. Donor age, sex, ethnicity and CMV serostatus were collected together with the repertoire data.

The cohort consisted of more than 650 healthy bone marrow donors. All cohort members were sampled while nominally healthy, although unrecorded immune exposures were likely present. The donor tested CMV seronegative, placing the donor among the 350 or so seronegative members of the cohort. A peripheral blood sample was collected from each donor, and TCR beta sequencing was performed on peripheral blood mononuclear cells. The Qiagen DNeasy Blood Extraction Kit was used to extract genomic DNA from the blood cell samples. General findings and caveats noted by the study authors: According to a later genetic analysis, donors in an Asian-associated ancestry cluster had fewer N-insertions in productive TCRs than the approximately 630-donor mean. A group of highly shared sequence variants was considered likely to be a technical artifact of the sequencing pipeline. Several of the top co-occurrence clusters appeared to be linked to parvovirus B19, influenza, CMV and Epstein-Barr virus, according to a later analysis. When HLA alleles, especially DR and DQ, strongly co-occurred, TCR associations were difficult to assign to individual alleles. For the cohort, immune exposure information was limited to CMV serostatus. Because some donors lacked HLA typing at each locus, the association tests relied only on the typed subset. In the study, around 150 TCR beta chains were listed as associated with cytomegalovirus. Most TCR sequences were observed very rarely across donors, whereas some public TCRs were present in many individuals. A further reported finding was that TCR beta sequences accurately predicted the HLA-A and HLA-B alleles for most subjects in the first cohort. The cohort was sequenced for TCR beta chains only, and without alpha or paired-chain data the features that could be detected were limited. In a later analysis, the rate of TCR association differed among HLA loci, with DRB1 alleles having the most associated TCRs and HLA-C alleles having the fewest. In vitro tests confirmed that a few of the cytomegalovirus-associated TCR beta chains recognize cytomegalovirus antigens. Correlated functional status among segregating V segments might reflect linkage disequilibrium, but an unknown experimental factor could not be ruled out. Presence/absence analyses assumed roughly uniform sequencing depth across donors, an assumption that may not hold. Cytomegalovirus status was reported to be diagnosed by the classifier with high specificity and sensitivity in both the original and validation cohorts. The 87-base-pair reads could not distinguish some IMGT-functional V segments, including TRBV6-2 and TRBV6-3, so those segments were excluded. In a later analysis, HLA-associated TCR beta chains were found to be more clonally expanded and to have lower generation probabilities than equally common non-associated chains. Specific HLA alleles were associated with 15,000 to 20,000 TCR beta sequences at a false discovery rate of 0.05 in a later analysis. It was suggested by the authors that the approach could potentially be generalized to other disease states and immunological phenotypes. The earlier analysis of 587 of the donors excluded over 15 rarely observed V segments, including chromosome 9 orphons, because counts were too low. In an earlier analysis of a few hundred of the donors, most TCR beta V segments were observed in productive rearrangements about 87% or about 30% of the time, broadly matching IMGT annotations. In a later analysis, most CMV-associated TCR beta chains were found to appear HLA-restricted, with HLA associations seemingly driven largely by CMV exposure. V-gene and J-gene trimming of TCR beta chains was associated with a missense DCLRE1C variant in a later genetic analysis, and the association was replicated in an independent cohort.

CDR1 and CDR2 were assigned from the germline V gene as SGHTA and FQGNSA. V trim: 3 bases; J trim: 5 bases; unmatched bases: 6. There are 15 amino acids in the CDR3, from cysteine to phenylalanine inclusive. The retained sequence is limited to the CDR3, 45 bases, with the frame set at the first base. The sequence was collected from a woman aged 45-59 years in good health and CMV-seronegative. The chain is assembled from TRBV7-2 and TRBJ2-5; TRBD2 lines up with 10 middle nucleotides. The sequenced sample was PBMCs. The DNA is TGTGCCAGCAGCTTGACTAGCGGGTCGGGGGAGACCCAGTACTTC. Its protein reads: CASSLTSGSGETQYF.